This T cell receptor (beta chain) was obtained from a study of T cells in Graves' hyperthyroidism and ophthalmopathy. Study summary: The blood sample was taken at first diagnosis, before treatment began.

Whole-study results and caveats: Ophthalmopathy and stable hyperthyroidism were told apart by a 13 V-J model. Within blood appeared most thyroid clonotypes that had expanded above 0.001.

On the basis of clinical symptoms, serum thyroxine and TRAb, thyroid ultrasound and orbital computed tomography, diagnoses were made. This clonotype was observed a handful of times. The antigen is not known. The V end was cut by 4 bases, the J end by 0 bases, with 14 bases between. Germline V gene lookup returns CDR1 DFQATT and CDR2 SNEGSKA (reference sequence). This CDR3 has 15 amino acids. Amplification yielded TCR beta CDR3 regions, with RNA transcripts as the source. First-round RT-PCR targeting the TCR CDR3 was performed with the HTBI primer set. TCRdb recomputed calls from the multiplex PCR reads with MiXCR, one row per CDR3 protein. The sample records approximately 400,000 distinct CDR3 sequences, roughly 18% being singletons.

This clonotype originated in a man aged 18-30 years with Graves' ophthalmopathy. The chain joins TRBV20-1 to TRBJ2-3, with D perhaps TRBD2 (6 bases). Sample: blood. Here the CDR3 reads CSANPGDSSTDTQYF. CDR3 nucleotide sequence: TGCAGTGCTAACCCGGGGGATTCTAGCACAGATACGCAGTATTTT.